Following are 26 T cell receptor beta chains from one sample sequenced in a study of T cells in Graves' hyperthyroidism and ophthalmopathy. There were TCR beta CDR3 regions amplified from RNA transcripts. Carried out on the TCR CDR3, a first-round RT-PCR used the HTBI primer set. MiXCR, run by TCRdb on the multiplex PCR reads, gives a single entry per CDR3 protein. The sample includes approximately 520,000 distinct CDR3 sequences, less than 25% of them seen just once. Material for sequencing was blood. The receptors were sampled from a woman in her 30s with Graves' ophthalmopathy.

This clonotype was counted many times. The J gene is TRBJ1-5, the V gene TRBV2; D not resolved. V gave up 6 bases and J gave up 5 bases, with 14 bases separating them. The CDR3 extends over 14 amino acids. The germline CDR1 and CDR2 sequences are SNHLY and FYNNEI. The CDR3 reads CASRTLTRYQPQHF. The CDR3 bases are TGTGCCAGCAGGACCCTTACAAGGTATCAGCCCCAGCATTTT.

The sample holds a few counts of this clonotype. This chain links TRBV7-2 with TRBJ2-1; 11 nucleotides align to TRBD2. V was clipped by 1 base and J by 8 bases; unmatched bases: 4. The length of the CDR3 is 15 residues. Germline CDR1 and CDR2: SGHTA and FQGNSA. The CDR3 sequence: CASSLVASGGYEQFF. The CDR3 DNA reads as TGTGCCAGCAGCTTAGTGGCTAGCGGGGGGTATGAGCAGTTCTTC.

This chain links TRBV6-4 with TRBJ1-5; maybe TRBD1 (5 bases). Trimming took off 8 bases at V and 9 bases at J, with 23 bases between the two ends. The CDR3 extends over 15 amino acids. Germline V CDR1 and CDR2: MRHNA, SNTAGT. CDR3 amino acids: CASCAMFSGPGPQHF. The CDR3 DNA follows: TGTGCCAGCTGTGCAATGTTCTCAGGGCCTGGGCCCCAGCATTTT.

This clonotype was observed many times. The gene calls are TRBV12-3 or TRBV12-4 and TRBJ2-7, with D possibly being TRBD1 (6 bases). The CDR3 covers 13 residues. V gave up 5 bases and J gave up 3 bases, with 11 bases separating them. The CDR3 nucleotides are TGTGCCAGCAGTAGCGGACAGTACTACGAGCAGTACTTC. Its protein is CASSSGQYYEQYF.

Many counts were recorded for this clonotype. V is TRBV7-8 and J is TRBJ1-1, with D possibly being TRBD1 (5 bases). Germline V gene lookup returns CDR1 SGHVS and CDR2 FQNEAQ. Deletions cut 2 bases from V and 3 bases from J, with 13 bases between. The CDR3 sequence is 15 residues long. This CDR3 reads CASSLWWGRDTEAFF. The CDR3 DNA is TGTGCCAGCAGCTTATGGTGGGGCAGGGACACTGAAGCTTTCTTT.

This clonotype was picked up many times. V is TRBV18 and J is TRBJ1-5, with no clear D. Trimming took off 4 bases at V and 1 base at J, with 8 bases between the two ends. The germline V gene has CDR1 KGHSH and CDR2 LQKENI. The CDR3 length is 14 residues. The CDR3 region is CASSRGESNQPQHF. The DNA of the CDR3 is TGTGCCAGCTCACGGGGAGAAAGCAATCAGCCCCAGCATTTT.

This clonotype has ten or more counts. The genes are TRBV18 and TRBJ1-2, with D unclear. V was clipped by 3 bases and J by 7 bases, with 18 bases between them. CDR3 size: 15 residues. Per the germline V gene, CDR1 is KGHSH and CDR2 is LQKENI. CDR3 region: CASSPLDGATSGYTF. The CDR3 DNA is TGTGCCAGCTCACCGCTCGACGGTGCGACGAGTGGCTACACCTTC.

The gene calls are TRBV11-2 and TRBJ1-2; 7 bases align to TRBD1. The germline V gene encodes CDR1 SGHAT and CDR2 FQNNGV. This CDR3 is built from 13 residues. The ends lost 6 bases at V and 7 bases at J; junction bases unmatched: 8. The CDR3, as DNA: TGTGCCAGCAGGGACAGGATATTCGCTGGCTACACCTTC. Protein: CASRDRIFAGYTF.

The chain has TRBV6-1 and TRBJ1-2; 10 bases are shared with TRBD1. The CDR3 has 16 residues. V was clipped by 6 bases and J by 4 bases; unmatched bases: 11. Germline V lookup: CDR1 MNHNS, CDR2 SASEGT. CDR3 sequence (DNA): TGTGCCAGCAGCACCATAAGGACAGGGGGAAGCTATGGCTACACCTTC. Protein sequence: CASSTIRTGGSYGYTF.

This clonotype has a count of ten or more. The rearrangement joins TRBV12-3 or TRBV12-4 to TRBJ1-1, with 8 nucleotides matching TRBD1. The V segment lost 6 bases and the J segment 0 bases; nucleotides outside the gene matches: 6. The CDR3 spans 15 residues. CDR3 nucleotides: TGTGCCAGCAGCTGGGGACAGGCAATGAACACTGAAGCTTTCTTT. This gives the protein CASSWGQAMNTEAFF.

This clonotype has at least ten counts. This sequence joins TRBV11-2 and TRBJ1-3, with a tentative D call TRBD1 (5 bases). The CDR3 covers 15 residues. Germline CDR1 SGHAT, CDR2 FQNNGV. The germline V and J ends were trimmed by 6 bases and 2 bases, with 14 bases remaining between them. As DNA, the CDR3 is TGTGCCAGCAGAGCGACCGCGGGGCCTGGAAACACCATATATTTT. Translated, it gives CASRATAGPGNTIYF.

At least ten counts were recorded for this clonotype. The chain employs TRBV6-1 and TRBJ1-1; perhaps TRBD1 as D (6 bases). In germline, CDR1 is MNHNS, CDR2 SASEGT. V lost 6 bases to trimming and J lost 2 bases, with 19 bases between them. The CDR3 is 16 amino acids. This CDR3 reads CASRIPSGGLNTEAFF. CDR3 nucleotide sequence: TGTGCCAGCAGGATCCCCAGCGGGGGGCTAAACACTGAAGCTTTCTTT.

The table lists this clonotype with many counts. The chain couples TRBV11-2 to TRBJ1-2; TRBD1 is a possible D gene (5 bases). CDR1 and CDR2 from the germline V gene are SGHAT and FQNNGV. This CDR3 contains 16 residues. Trimming left V 5 bases short and J 13 bases short, with 29 bases between. The CDR3, as DNA: TGTGCCAGCAGCCCGTACCAGGGTGTTGGGGGAACGTACCCCACCTTC. Translated, it gives CASSPYQGVGGTYPTF.

This clonotype was observed at least ten times. The chain recombines TRBV24-1 with TRBJ2-2; a possible D gene is TRBD1 (5 bases). CDR3 length: 14 residues. Germline CDR1 reads KGHDR; CDR2 reads SFDVKD. V lost 7 bases, J lost 1 base, and 9 bases lay in between. The CDR3 region has the DNA TGTGCCACCAGCGACAGCTGGAACACCGGGGAGCTGTTTTTT. Amino acid sequence: CATSDSWNTGELFF.

This clonotype was counted ten times or more. A much larger clone sits a single nucleotide away, making a read error possible. This rearrangement joins TRBV4-1 to TRBJ1-1; D is uncertain. Germline CDR1 reads MGHRA; CDR2 reads YSYEKL. This CDR3 is 14 amino acids long. The V end was cut by 0 bases, the J end by 0 bases, with 5 bases between. CDR3 region: CASSQESLNTEAFF. CDR3 DNA sequence: TGCGCCAGCAGCCAAGAATCGTTGAACACTGAAGCTTTCTTT.

In this sample, this clonotype turned up many times. The rearrangement links TRBV28 to TRBJ1-5, with unresolved D. This CDR3 is built from 14 residues. Germline V gene sequence: CDR1 MDHEN, CDR2 SYDVKM. The V end lost 6 bases, the J end lost 0 bases, and 9 bases lay between the germline ends. This CDR3 is CASSLIDSNQPQHF. The CDR3 nucleotides are TGTGCCAGCAGCCTCATAGATAGCAATCAGCCCCAGCATTTT.

This clonotype has a handful of counts. The chain recombines TRBV18 with TRBJ1-5; D call uncertain. Germline CDR1 is KGHSH and CDR2 is LQKENI. The CDR3 totals 13 residues. V dropped 3 bases and J dropped 4 bases, with 7 bases sitting between them. The DNA of the CDR3 is TGTGCCAGCTCACCGACGGTTAATCAGCCCCAGCATTTT. This codes for CASSPTVNQPQHF.

This clonotype has a handful of counts. J is TRBJ2-7 and V is TRBV28; maybe TRBD1 (5 bases). Germline loops: CDR1 MDHEN, CDR2 SYDVKM. V lost 3 bases to trimming and J lost 2 bases, with 26 bases between them. This CDR3 is built from 19 residues. CDR3 coding DNA: TGTGCCAGCAGTTTTAGGGTGGGGCGCAGGACAAGCATCCCCTACGAGCAGTACTTC. Protein sequence: CASSFRVGRRTSIPYEQYF.

This clonotype was seen at least ten times. This sequence joins TRBV6-2 or TRBV6-3 and TRBJ2-7; TRBD2 agrees at 8 bases. This CDR3 spans 14 amino acids. Germline lookup yields CDR1 MNHEY and CDR2 SVGEGT. V lost 5 bases to trimming and J lost 0 bases; unmatched junction nucleotides: 3. CDR3 coding DNA: TGTGCCAGCAGTCAGGGACTAGTCTCCTACGAGCAGTACTTC. Protein sequence: CASSQGLVSYEQYF.

This clonotype came up many times. The chain recombines TRBV5-1 with TRBJ2-7, with 13 nucleotides matching TRBD2. CDR3 length: 16 residues. Unmatched junction bases numbered 9, after V lost 4 bases and J lost 5 bases. CDR1 and CDR2 from the germline V gene are SGHRS and YFSETQ. The CDR3 region is CASSARTSGGRDEQYF. The DNA of the CDR3 is TGCGCCAGCAGCGCCCGGACTAGCGGGGGCCGGGACGAGCAGTACTTC.

This clonotype came up many times. V and J are TRBV6-5 and TRBJ1-5; D unclear. This CDR3 has 20 residues. V dropped 7 bases and J dropped 0 bases, with 28 bases sitting between them. Looked up from germline, CDR1 is MNHEY and CDR2 is SVGAGI. CDR3 sequence: CASTSRDISQHSNSNQPQHF. CDR3 nucleotide sequence: TGTGCCAGCACCAGCCGAGACATTTCTCAACACTCTAATAGCAATCAGCCCCAGCATTTT.

Ten or more counts support this clonotype. The V gene is TRBV5-4, the J gene TRBJ2-2; 12 positions agree with TRBD1. Losses at the gene ends were 4 bases for V and 8 bases for J; bases not matched to a gene: 12. Germline V gives CDR1 SGHNT, CDR2 YYREEE (reference sequence). The CDR3 spans 17 residues. The CDR3 DNA is TGTGCCAGCAGCATGCTACCGGGACAGGGGGCCTCTGGGGAGCTGTTTTTT. Encoded protein: CASSMLPGQGASGELFF.

This clonotype was observed many times. The rearrangement joins TRBV27 to TRBJ2-6; no definite D call. The CDR3 has 13 amino acids. Deletions cut 5 bases from V and 0 bases from J, with 2 bases between. Germline values: CDR1 MNHEY, CDR2 SMNVEV (reference sequence). The CDR3 coding sequence is TGTGCCAGCAGTCTCTCTGGGGCCAACGTCCTGACTTTC. Its translation: CASSLSGANVLTF. The full variable domain, its missing parts supplied by reference TRBV27 and TRBJ2-6, is EAQVTQNPRYLITVTGKKLTVTCSQNMNHEYMSWYRQDPGLGLRQIYYSMNVEVTDKGDVPEGYKVSRKEKRNFPLILESPSPNQTSLYFCASSLSGANVLTFGAGSRLTVL.

Ten or more counts support this clonotype. The chain joins TRBV10-3 to TRBJ1-1; the D is unclear. CDR1 is ENHRY, CDR2 SYGVKD, per germline. The ends were cut back, 4 bases at V and 1 base at J, with 7 bases in the middle. The CDR3 runs to 13 residues. The CDR3 sequence: CAISVWGNTEAFF. CDR3 coding DNA: TGTGCCATCAGTGTGTGGGGGAACACTGAAGCTTTCTTT.

The chain links TRBV6-1 to TRBJ1-2; TRBD1 matches at 12 bases. V lost 6 bases and J lost 4; bases outside the gene matches: 6. CDR1 and CDR2 (germline): MNHNS, SASEGT. The CDR3 spans 15 residues. CDR3 amino acids: CASRSGQGAGYGYTF. The CDR3 DNA reads as TGTGCCAGCAGGTCGGGACAGGGGGCTGGCTATGGCTACACCTTC.

Only a few counts were recorded for this clonotype. The chain is built from TRBV27 and TRBJ1-2; TRBD1 might be the D (5 bases). The ends were cut back, 6 bases at V and 8 bases at J, with 16 bases in the middle. Germline CDR1 reads MNHEY; CDR2 reads SMNVEV (reference sequence). The length of the CDR3 is 13 residues. This chain's CDR3 is CASRGRSLGGYTF. The CDR3 bases are TGTGCCAGCAGGGGACGGAGCCTGGGGGGCTACACCTTC.